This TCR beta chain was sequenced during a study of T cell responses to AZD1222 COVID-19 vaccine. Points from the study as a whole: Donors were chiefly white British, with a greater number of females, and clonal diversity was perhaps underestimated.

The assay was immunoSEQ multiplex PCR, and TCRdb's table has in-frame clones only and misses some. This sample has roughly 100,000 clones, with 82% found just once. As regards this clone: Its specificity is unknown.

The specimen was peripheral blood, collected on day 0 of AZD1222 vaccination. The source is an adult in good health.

Written as DNA, the CDR3 is TGTGCCAGTAGTGAGAGCGGGGGGGCCGGGGAGCTGTTTTTT. It is translated as CASSESGGAGELFF. The V call is TRBV19, the J call TRBJ2-2, with 10 nucleotides matching TRBD2. The V segment lost 5 bases and the J segment 6 bases; nucleotides outside the gene matches: 3. This CDR3 is built from 14 residues. Per the germline V gene, CDR1 is LNHDA and CDR2 is SQIVND (reference sequence).